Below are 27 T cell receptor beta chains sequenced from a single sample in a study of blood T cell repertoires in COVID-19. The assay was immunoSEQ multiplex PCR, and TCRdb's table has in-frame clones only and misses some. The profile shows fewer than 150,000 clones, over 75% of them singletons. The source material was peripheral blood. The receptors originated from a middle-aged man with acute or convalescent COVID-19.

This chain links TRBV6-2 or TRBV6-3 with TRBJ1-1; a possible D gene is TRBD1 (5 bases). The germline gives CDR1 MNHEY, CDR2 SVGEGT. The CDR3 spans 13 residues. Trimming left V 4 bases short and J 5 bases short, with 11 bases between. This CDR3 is CASSFTGLTEAFF. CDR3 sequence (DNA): TGTGCCAGCAGTTTTACAGGTTTGACTGAAGCTTTCTTT.

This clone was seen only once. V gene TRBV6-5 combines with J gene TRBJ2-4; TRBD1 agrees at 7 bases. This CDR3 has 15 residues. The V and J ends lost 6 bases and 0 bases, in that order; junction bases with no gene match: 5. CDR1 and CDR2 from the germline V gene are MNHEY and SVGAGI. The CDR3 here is CASSQGDLAKNIQYF. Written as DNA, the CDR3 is TGTGCCAGCAGCCAGGGGGACCTAGCCAAAAACATTCAGTACTTC.

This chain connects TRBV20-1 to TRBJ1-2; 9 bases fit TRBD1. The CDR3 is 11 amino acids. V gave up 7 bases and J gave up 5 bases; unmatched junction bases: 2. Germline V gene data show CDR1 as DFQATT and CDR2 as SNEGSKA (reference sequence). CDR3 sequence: CSGTGEYGYTF. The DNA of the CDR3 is TGCAGTGGGACAGGGGAGTATGGCTACACCTTC.

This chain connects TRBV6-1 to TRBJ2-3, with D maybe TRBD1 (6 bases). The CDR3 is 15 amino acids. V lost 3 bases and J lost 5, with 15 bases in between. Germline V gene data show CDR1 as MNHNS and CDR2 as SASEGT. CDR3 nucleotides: TGTGCCAGCAGTGACCCAGGGGTGGCCATAGATACGCAGTATTTT. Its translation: CASSDPGVAIDTQYF.

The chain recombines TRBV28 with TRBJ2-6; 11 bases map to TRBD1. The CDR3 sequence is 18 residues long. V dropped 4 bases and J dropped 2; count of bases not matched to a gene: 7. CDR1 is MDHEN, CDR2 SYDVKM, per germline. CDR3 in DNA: TGTGCCAGCAGTTCAGGGGGACAGGGGGTTGCTGGGGCCAACGTCCTGACTTTC. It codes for CASSSGGQGVAGANVLTF.

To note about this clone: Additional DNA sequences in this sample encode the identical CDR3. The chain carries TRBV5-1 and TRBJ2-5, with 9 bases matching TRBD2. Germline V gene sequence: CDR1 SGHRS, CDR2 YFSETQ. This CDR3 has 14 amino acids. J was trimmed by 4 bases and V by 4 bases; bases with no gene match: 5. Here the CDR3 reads CASSARGGGETQYF. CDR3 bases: TGCGCCAGCAGCGCGCGGGGGGGTGGAGAGACCCAGTACTTC.

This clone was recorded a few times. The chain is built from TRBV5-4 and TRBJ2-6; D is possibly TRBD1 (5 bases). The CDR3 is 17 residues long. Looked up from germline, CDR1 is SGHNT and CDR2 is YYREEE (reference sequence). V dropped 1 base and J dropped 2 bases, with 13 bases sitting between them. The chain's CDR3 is CASSLYRGATGANVLTF. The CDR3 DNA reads TGTGCCAGCAGCTTGTATAGGGGTGCGACTGGGGCCAACGTCCTGACTTTC.

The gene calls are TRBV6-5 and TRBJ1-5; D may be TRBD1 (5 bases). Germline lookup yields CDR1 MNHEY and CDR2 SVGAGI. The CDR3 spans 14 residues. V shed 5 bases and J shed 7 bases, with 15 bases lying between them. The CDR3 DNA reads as TGTGCCAGCAGTCAGGGTGAACTGAGGCAGCCCCAGCATTTT. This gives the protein CASSQGELRQPQHF.

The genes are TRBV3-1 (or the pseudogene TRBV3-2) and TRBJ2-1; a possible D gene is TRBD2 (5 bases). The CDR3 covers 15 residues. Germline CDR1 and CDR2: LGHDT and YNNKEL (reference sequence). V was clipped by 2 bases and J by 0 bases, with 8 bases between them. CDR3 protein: CASSQLASSYNEQFF. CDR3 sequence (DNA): TGTGCCAGCAGCCAACTAGCTAGCTCCTACAATGAGCAGTTCTTC.

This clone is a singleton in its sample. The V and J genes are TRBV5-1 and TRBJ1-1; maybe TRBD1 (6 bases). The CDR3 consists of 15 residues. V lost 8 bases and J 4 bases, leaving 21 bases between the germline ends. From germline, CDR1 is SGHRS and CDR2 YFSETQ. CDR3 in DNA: TGCGCCAGGGCGGGGGGGCGCTATCGAGTCACTGAAGCTTTCTTT. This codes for CARAGGRYRVTEAFF.

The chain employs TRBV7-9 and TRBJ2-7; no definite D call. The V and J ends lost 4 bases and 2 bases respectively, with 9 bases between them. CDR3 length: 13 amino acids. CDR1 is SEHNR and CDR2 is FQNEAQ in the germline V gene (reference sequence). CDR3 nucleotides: TGTGCCAGCAGCTCGAACTACCCCTACGAGCAGTACTTC. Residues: CASSSNYPYEQYF.

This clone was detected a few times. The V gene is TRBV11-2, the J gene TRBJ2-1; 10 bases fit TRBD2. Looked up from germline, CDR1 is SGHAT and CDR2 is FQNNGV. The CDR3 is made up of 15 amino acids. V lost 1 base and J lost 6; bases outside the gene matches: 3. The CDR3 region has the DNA TGTGCCAGCAGCTTAGGAGCGGGGGGGGCCAATGAGCAGTTCTTC. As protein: CASSLGAGGANEQFF.

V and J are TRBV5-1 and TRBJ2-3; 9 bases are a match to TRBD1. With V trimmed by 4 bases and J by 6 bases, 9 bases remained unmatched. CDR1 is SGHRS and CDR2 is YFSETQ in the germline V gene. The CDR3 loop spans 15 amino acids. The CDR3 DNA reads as TGCGCCAGCAGCCAAGGGGACAGGGTAGGGGATACGCAGTATTTT. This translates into CASSQGDRVGDTQYF. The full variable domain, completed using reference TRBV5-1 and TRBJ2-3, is KAGVTQTPRYLIKTRGQQVTLSCSPISGHRSVSWYQQTPGQGLQFLFEYFSETQRNKGNFPGRFSGRQFSNSRSEMNVSTLELGDSALYLCASSQGDRVGDTQYFGPGTRLTVL.

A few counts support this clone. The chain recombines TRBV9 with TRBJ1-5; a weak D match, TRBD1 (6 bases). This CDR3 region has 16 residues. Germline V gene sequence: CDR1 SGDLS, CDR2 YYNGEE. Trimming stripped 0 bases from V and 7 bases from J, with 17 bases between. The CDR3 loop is CASSVGHGGPSQPQHF. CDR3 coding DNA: TGTGCCAGCAGCGTAGGTCATGGGGGCCCCAGCCAGCCCCAGCATTTT.

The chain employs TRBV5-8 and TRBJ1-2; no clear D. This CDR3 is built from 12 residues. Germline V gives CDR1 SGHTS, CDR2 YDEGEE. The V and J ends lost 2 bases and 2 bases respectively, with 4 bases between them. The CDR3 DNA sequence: TGTGCCAGCAGCTTCCAGAACTATGGCTACACCTTC. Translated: CASSFQNYGYTF.

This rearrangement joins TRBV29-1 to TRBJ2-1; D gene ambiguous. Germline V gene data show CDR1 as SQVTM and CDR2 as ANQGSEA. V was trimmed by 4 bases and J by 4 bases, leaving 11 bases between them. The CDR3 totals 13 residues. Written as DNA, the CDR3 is TGCAGCGTTGTGGTGAATCTATACAATGAGCAGTTCTTC. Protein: CSVVVNLYNEQFF.

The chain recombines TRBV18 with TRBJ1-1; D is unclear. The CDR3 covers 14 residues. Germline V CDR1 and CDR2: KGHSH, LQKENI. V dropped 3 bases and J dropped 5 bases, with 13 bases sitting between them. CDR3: CASSPLGGQTEAFF. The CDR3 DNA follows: TGTGCCAGCTCACCTTTGGGAGGGCAGACTGAAGCTTTCTTT.

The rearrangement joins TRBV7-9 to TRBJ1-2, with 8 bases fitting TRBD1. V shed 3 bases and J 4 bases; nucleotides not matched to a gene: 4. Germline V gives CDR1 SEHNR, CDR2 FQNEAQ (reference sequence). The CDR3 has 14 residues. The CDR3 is CASSLGQDLYGYTF. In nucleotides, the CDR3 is TGTGCCAGCAGCTTGGGACAGGATCTCTATGGCTACACCTTC.

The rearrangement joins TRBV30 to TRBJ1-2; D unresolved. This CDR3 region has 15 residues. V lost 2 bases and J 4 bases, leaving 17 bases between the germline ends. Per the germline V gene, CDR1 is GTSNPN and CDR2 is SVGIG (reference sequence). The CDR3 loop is CAWSPLEAGVYGYTF. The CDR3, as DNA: TGTGCCTGGAGTCCCTTGGAGGCAGGCGTCTATGGCTACACCTTC.

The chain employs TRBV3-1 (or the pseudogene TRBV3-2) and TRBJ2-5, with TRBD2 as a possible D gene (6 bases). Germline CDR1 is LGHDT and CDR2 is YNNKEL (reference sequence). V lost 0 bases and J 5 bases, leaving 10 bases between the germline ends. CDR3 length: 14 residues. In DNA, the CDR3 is TGTGCCAGCAGCCAAGAGTCGGGGAGGGAGACCCAGTACTTC. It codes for CASSQESGRETQYF.

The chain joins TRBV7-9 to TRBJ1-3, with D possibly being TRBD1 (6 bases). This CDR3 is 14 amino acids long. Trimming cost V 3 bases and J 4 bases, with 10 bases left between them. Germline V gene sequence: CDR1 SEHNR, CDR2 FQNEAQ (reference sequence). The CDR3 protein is CASSFGTTGNTIYF. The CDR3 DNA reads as TGTGCCAGCAGCTTTGGGACAACCGGAAACACCATATATTTT.

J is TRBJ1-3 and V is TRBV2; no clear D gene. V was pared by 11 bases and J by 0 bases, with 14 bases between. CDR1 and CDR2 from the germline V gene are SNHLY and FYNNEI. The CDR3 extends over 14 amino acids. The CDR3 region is CAGSRGSSGNTIYF. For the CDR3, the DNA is TGTGCCGGGAGTCGTGGGAGCTCTGGAAACACCATATATTTT. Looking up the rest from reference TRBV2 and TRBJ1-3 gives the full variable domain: EPEVTQTPSHQVTQMGQEVILRCVPISNHLYFYWYRQILGQKVEFLVSFYNNEISEKSEIFDDQFSVERPDGSNFTLKIRSTKLEDSAMYFCAGSRGSSGNTIYFGEGSWLTVV.

The CDR3 nucleotides read TGTGCCAGCAGTGATCGACTAGAAGGGACCCACGAGCAGTACTTC. Protein sequence: CASSDRLEGTHEQYF. V and J are TRBV6-1 and TRBJ2-7, with D perhaps TRBD2 (6 bases). Germline lookup yields CDR1 MNHNS and CDR2 SASEGT. The CDR3 has 15 amino acids. V was pared by 3 bases and J by 5 bases, with 17 bases between.

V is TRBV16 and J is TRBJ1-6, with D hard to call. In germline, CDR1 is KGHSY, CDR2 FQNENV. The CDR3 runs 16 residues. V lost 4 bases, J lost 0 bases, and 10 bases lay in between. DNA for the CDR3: TGTGCCAGCAGCCTCGACGGGAACTCCTATAATTCACCCCTCCACTTT. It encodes CASSLDGNSYNSPLHF.

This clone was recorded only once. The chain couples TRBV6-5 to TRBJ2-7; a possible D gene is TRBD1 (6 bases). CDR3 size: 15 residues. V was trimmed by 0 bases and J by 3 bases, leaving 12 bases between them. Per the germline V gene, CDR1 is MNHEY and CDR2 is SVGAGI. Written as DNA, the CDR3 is TGTGCCAGCAGTTACTCGTTTGTCAGGGGCTACGAGCAGTACTTC. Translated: CASSYSFVRGYEQYF.

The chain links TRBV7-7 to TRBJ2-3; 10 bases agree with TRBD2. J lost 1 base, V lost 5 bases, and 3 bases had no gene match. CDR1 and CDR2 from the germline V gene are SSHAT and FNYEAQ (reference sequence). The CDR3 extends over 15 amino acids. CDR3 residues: CASSRGTSGTDTQYF. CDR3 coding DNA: TGTGCCAGCAGCCGAGGGACTAGCGGCACAGATACGCAGTATTTT.

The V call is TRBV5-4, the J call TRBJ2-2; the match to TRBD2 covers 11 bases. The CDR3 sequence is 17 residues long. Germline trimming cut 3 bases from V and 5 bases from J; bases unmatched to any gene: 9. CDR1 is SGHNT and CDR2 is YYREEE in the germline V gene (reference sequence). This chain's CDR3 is CASSSQTSGTRTGELFF. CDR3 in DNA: TGTGCCAGCAGCTCCCAGACTAGCGGGACCCGTACCGGGGAGCTGTTTTTT.